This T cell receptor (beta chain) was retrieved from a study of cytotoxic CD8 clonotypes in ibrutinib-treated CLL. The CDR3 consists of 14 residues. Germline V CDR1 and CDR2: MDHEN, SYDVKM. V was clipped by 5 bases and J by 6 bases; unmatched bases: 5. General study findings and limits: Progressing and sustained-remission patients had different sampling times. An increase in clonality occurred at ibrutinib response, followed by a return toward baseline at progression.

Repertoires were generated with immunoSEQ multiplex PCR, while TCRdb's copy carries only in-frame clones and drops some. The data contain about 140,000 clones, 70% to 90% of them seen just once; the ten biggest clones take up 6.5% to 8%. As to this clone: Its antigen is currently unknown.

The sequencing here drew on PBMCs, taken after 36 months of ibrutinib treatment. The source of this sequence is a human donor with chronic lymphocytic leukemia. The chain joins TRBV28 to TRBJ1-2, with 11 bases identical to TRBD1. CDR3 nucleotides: TGTGCCAGCAGTCCCTGGACAGGGGGCGATGGCTACACCTTC. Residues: CASSPWTGGDGYTF.